Below are 21 T cell receptor beta chains sequenced from a single sample in a study of follicular helper T cells after annual influenza vaccination. Time point described: 2014-2015 season, pre-vaccination. Clones were sequenced by immunoSEQ multiplex PCR, and TCRdb holds only the in-frame ones, with some missing. This sample yields around 25,000 clones, of which approximately 80% are seen a single time; roughly 1.1% belongs to the top ten. The input for sequencing was CXCR5+ CD38- circulating T follicular helper cells from blood, taken on the day of influenza vaccination. The subset: circulating Tfh, non-naive CD4+CXCR5+PD-1+ (ICOS+CD38+ or ICOS-CD38-). These receptors originate from an adult who received the influenza vaccine.

Of note for this clone: Additional DNA sequences in this sample encode the identical CDR3. The chain couples TRBV12-5 to TRBJ2-7, with 8 nucleotides matching TRBD1. The CDR3 runs 14 residues. Germline assignment: CDR1 LGHNT and CDR2 FRNRAP. The V segment lost 1 base and the J segment 3 bases; nucleotides outside the gene matches: 2. CDR3 loop: CASGLGTGSYEQYF. CDR3 DNA: TGTGCTAGTGGTTTGGGGACAGGGAGCTACGAGCAGTACTTC. The entire variable domain, with the rest obtained from reference TRBV12-5 and TRBJ2-7, is as follows: DARVTQTPRHKVTEMGQEVTMRCQPILGHNTVFWYRQTMMQGLELLAYFRNRAPLDDSGMPKDRFSAEMPDATLATLKIQPSEPRDSAVYFCASGLGTGSYEQYFGPGTRLTVT.

CDR3 nucleotides: TGTGCCAGCAGCTTAGATCGGGCGGGGCGCTCCTACAATGAGCAGTTCTTC. This translates into CASSLDRAGRSYNEQFF. This chain connects TRBV11-2 to TRBJ2-1; D is perhaps TRBD2 (6 bases). Trimming shortened V by 0 bases and J by 0 bases, and 12 bases separated the two germline ends. The CDR3 consists of 17 residues. CDR1 SGHAT and CDR2 FQNNGV come from the germline V gene.

CDR3 bases: TGTTCAGCAGGGGATTGGAACACAGATACGCAGTATTTT. Its translation: CSAGDWNTDTQYF. V usage is TRBV6-1 and J usage is TRBJ2-3, with D possibly TRBD1 on 6 matching bases. This CDR3 spans 13 amino acids. CDR1 and CDR2 (germline): MNHNS, SASEGT.

J is TRBJ2-7 and V is TRBV18; TRBD1 matches at 8 bases. V was pared by 2 bases and J by 6 bases, with 9 bases of the junction left unmatched. CDR1 and CDR2 from the germline V gene are KGHSH and LQKENI. The CDR3 consists of 15 residues. The CDR3 sequence: CASSPIGQGAGEQYF. For the CDR3, the DNA is TGTGCCAGCTCACCAATAGGGCAGGGGGCTGGCGAGCAGTACTTC.

The sample holds a few counts of this clone. The chain links TRBV6-5 to TRBJ1-3; D is ambiguous. Trimming took off 4 bases at V and 2 bases at J, with 6 bases between the two ends. Germline assignment: CDR1 MNHEY and CDR2 SVGAGI. There are 13 residues in the CDR3. The CDR3, as DNA: TGTGCCAGCAGTTTAGTCGCTGGAAACACCATATATTTT. Translation gives CASSLVAGNTIYF.

DNA for the CDR3: TGTGCCATCAGTGGACAGGGTGTGGATGAGCAGTTCTTC. Its protein is CAISGQGVDEQFF. The gene calls are TRBV10-3 and TRBJ2-1, with TRBD1 identical over 7 bases. The trim removed 4 bases at V and 8 bases at J, leaving 5 bases unmatched. The CDR3 has 13 amino acids. Germline CDR1 reads ENHRY; CDR2 reads SYGVKD.

The chain employs TRBV28 and TRBJ2-7; weak D call: TRBD1 (5 bases). CDR1 is MDHEN, CDR2 SYDVKM, per germline. Trimming took 6 bases from V and 2 from J, leaving 14 bases between them. CDR3 length equals 14 residues. The CDR3 loop is CASRPPGQTYEQYF. CDR3 sequence (DNA): TGTGCCAGCAGACCCCCAGGACAAACCTACGAGCAGTACTTC.

The V and J genes are TRBV7-9 and TRBJ2-5, with a possible D match to TRBD1 (5 bases). The germline gives CDR1 SEHNR, CDR2 FQNEAQ (reference sequence). V lost 3 bases, J lost 3 bases, and 14 bases lay in between. The CDR3 spans 15 residues. In DNA form, the CDR3 reads TGTGCCAGCAGCTTTCGTTCGGCAGGGAAAGAGACCCAGTACTTC. Protein: CASSFRSAGKETQYF.

This chain joins TRBV30 and TRBJ1-1; 9 positions match TRBD1. Looked up from germline, CDR1 is GTSNPN and CDR2 is SVGIG (reference sequence). The length of the CDR3 is 12 residues. The trim removed 2 bases at V and 11 bases at J, leaving 6 bases unmatched. In DNA, the CDR3 is TGTGCCTGGAGTCCCTGGGACAGGGCGGCTTTCTTT. Translated: CAWSPWDRAAFF.

This chain connects TRBV19 to TRBJ1-4, with D unresolved. The V gene lost 7 bases and the J gene lost 5 bases, with 17 bases spanning the gap. The CDR3 is made up of 15 amino acids. CDR1 is LNHDA and CDR2 is SQIVND in the germline V gene (reference sequence). The CDR3 bases are TGTGCCAGTAATACATACTACGGGGAAAATGAAAAACTGTTTTTT. Amino acids: CASNTYYGENEKLFF.

Notes on this clone: The sample contains more than one DNA sequence encoding this CDR3. The chain employs TRBV4-1 and TRBJ2-5; 14 bases agree with TRBD2. The CDR3 length is 18 residues. Germline CDR1 reads MGHRA; CDR2 reads YSYEKL. V lost 0 bases, J lost 5 bases, and 8 bases stayed unmatched. The CDR3 reads CASSQDSTSGGARETQYF. CDR3 sequence (DNA): TGCGCCAGCAGCCAAGATTCGACTAGCGGGGGGGCCCGGGAGACCCAGTACTTC.

V usage is TRBV25-1 and J usage is TRBJ2-1; 8 nucleotides line up with TRBD2. The J segment lost 1 base and the V segment lost 5 bases, leaving 7 bases of the junction unmatched. CDR1 is MGHDK and CDR2 is SYGVNS in the germline V gene. This CDR3 contains 16 residues. The CDR3 protein is CASSSKLAESYNEQFF. The CDR3 bases are TGTGCCAGCAGTTCCAAACTAGCGGAATCCTACAATGAGCAGTTCTTC. The full variable domain, rest sourced from reference TRBV25-1 and TRBJ2-1, is EADIYQTPRYLVIGTGKKITLECSQTMGHDKMYWYQQDPGMELHLIHYSYGVNSTEKGDLSSESTVSRIRTEHFPLTLESARPSHTSQYLCASSSKLAESYNEQFFGPGTRLTVL.

About this clone: One end of the junction varies from germline; a read error may be responsible. The J gene is TRBJ1-3, the V gene TRBV5-1, with 7 bases lining up with TRBD1. Germline CDR1 reads SGHRS; CDR2 reads YFSETQ. The CDR3 length is 15 residues. CDR3 bases: TGCGCCAGCAGCTCACAGGGGATTATTGGAAGCACCATATATTTT. Translated: CASSSQGIIGSTIYF.

The chain recombines TRBV6-1 with TRBJ2-2, with D maybe TRBD1 (6 bases). CDR3 length: 14 amino acids. CDR1 is MNHNS, CDR2 SASEGT, per germline. Trimming shortened V by 5 bases and J by 4 bases, and 11 bases separated the two germline ends. In DNA form, the CDR3 reads TGTGCCAGCAGTACTGACAGGAGCACCGGGGAGCTGTTTTTT. It codes for CASSTDRSTGELFF.

Only a few counts were recorded for this clone. CDR3 residues: CASRPLQNTEAFF. CDR3 nucleotide sequence: TGTGCCAGCAGACCACTCCAGAACACTGAAGCTTTCTTT. The V call is TRBV2, the J call TRBJ1-1; D gene ambiguous. The CDR3 is made up of 13 amino acids. V lost 6 bases and J lost 1, with 9 bases in between. Per germline, CDR1 SNHLY and CDR2 FYNNEI.

The chain is built from TRBV7-9 and TRBJ2-1; 7 nucleotides agree with TRBD1. Per the germline V gene, CDR1 is SEHNR and CDR2 is FQNEAQ (reference sequence). V gave up 1 base and J gave up 2 bases; unmatched junction bases: 5. The CDR3 is 16 residues long. CDR3 region: CASSLGVGGAYNEQFF. In nucleotides, the CDR3 is TGTGCCAGCAGCTTAGGGGTAGGGGGCGCCTACAATGAGCAGTTCTTC.

The rearrangement links TRBV7-8 to TRBJ2-3; 9 positions match TRBD2. Germline CDR1 and CDR2: SGHVS and FQNEAQ. V was pared by 5 bases and J by 5 bases, with 8 bases of the junction left unmatched. This CDR3 is 15 amino acids long. CDR3 region: CASSLLAGVQDTQYF. CDR3 in DNA: TGTGCCAGCAGCCTCTTAGCGGGAGTTCAAGATACGCAGTATTTT.

The V gene is TRBV6-1, the J gene TRBJ2-7; D is possibly TRBD1 (6 bases). CDR1 is MNHNS, CDR2 SASEGT, per germline. V gave up 8 bases and J gave up 0 bases, with 14 bases separating them. This CDR3 is built from 14 residues. Written as DNA, the CDR3 is TGTGCCAGCTCTCCGGGACAAAACTCCTACGAGCAGTACTTC. It codes for CASSPGQNSYEQYF.

Turning to this clone: The same CDR3 can be traced to other DNA sequences in this sample. This rearrangement joins TRBV5-4 to TRBJ1-5, with unresolved D. The CDR3 runs 16 residues. Trimming cost V 0 bases and J 1 base, with 11 bases left between them. Germline CDR1 SGHNT, CDR2 YYREEE (reference sequence). CDR3 bases: TGTGCCAGCAGCTTGGGCGGGGAGCTGAGCAATCAGCCCCAGCATTTT. It encodes CASSLGGELSNQPQHF.

This chain connects TRBV6-1 to TRBJ1-1; TRBD1 might be the D (5 bases). V was clipped by 6 bases and J by 5 bases, with 16 bases between them. Germline V lookup: CDR1 MNHNS, CDR2 SASEGT. The CDR3 is made up of 14 amino acids. The CDR3 loop reads CASSPPGGRTEAFF. CDR3 coding DNA: TGTGCCAGCAGCCCACCCGGGGGTAGGACTGAAGCTTTCTTT.

The chain uses TRBV7-9 and TRBJ1-4, with 8 positions matching TRBD1. CDR3 length: 15 residues. V trimming: 3 bases; J trimming: 6 bases; junction bases outside the gene matches: 6. CDR1 is SEHNR, CDR2 FQNEAQ, per germline (reference sequence). Here the CDR3 reads CASSFGQGPDEKLFF. Here the CDR3 DNA reads TGTGCCAGCAGCTTCGGACAGGGCCCTGATGAAAAACTGTTTTTT.